This T cell receptor beta chain was sequenced during a study of shared clonotypes between healthy human individuals. As defined, naive CD8 cells were CD45RO-negative and positively selected for CCR7, with terminally differentiated effector memory CD45RA+ cells excluded. The assay was immunoSEQ multiplex PCR, and TCRdb's table has in-frame clones only and misses some. The profile covers 2 million to 2.5 million clones, with about 93% appearing a single time and under 2% taken by the ten largest. Trimming took 4 bases from V and 4 from J; bases not matched to a gene: 7. Germline CDR1 is SGHDN and CDR2 is FVKESK. This CDR3 is built from 15 residues.

The gene calls are TRBV14 and TRBJ2-7; 10 nucleotides align to TRBD1. Sequencing used naive CD8+ T cells from PBMCs. This receptor was obtained from a young man in good health. Some clones in this sample may be carry-over from other donors' samples. The CDR3 reads CASSPGTGAVYEQYF. DNA for the CDR3: TGTGCCAGCAGCCCCGGGACAGGGGCGGTTTACGAGCAGTACTTC.